The rows below give T cell receptor beta chains drawn from one sample of a study of blood T cell dynamics during melanoma immunotherapy. TCRdb's copy holds only in-frame clones and misses some; the assay was immunoSEQ multiplex PCR. The data hold 9,900 or so clones, with around four fifths observed a single time. The sample was blood, taken from a patient treated with checkpoint blockade. The receptors originated from a human donor with melanoma. The CDR3 runs from the conserved cysteine through the conserved F or W. The D gene is left open where the match is weak. Part of the rows lack a size; the others show once, few, many or a class for expanded clones.

17	-	TRBV7-2	-	TRBJ1-3	CASSLARDRVSGNTIYF	TGTGCCAGCAGCTTAGCCCGGGACCGAGTCTCTGGAAACACCATATATTTT
13	-	TRBV6-5	once	TRBJ2-3	CASRLLISGTQYF	TGTGCCAGCAGGCTTCTAATCAGCGGTACGCAGTATTTT
16	TRBD2	TRBV11-2	few	TRBJ2-3	CASSLGLQRGGDTQYF	TGTGCCAGCAGCTTAGGCCTTCAGCGGGGGGGGGATACGCAGTATTTT
13	-	TRBV9	few	TRBJ1-1	CASSAPGDTEAFF	TGTGCCAGCAGCGCCCCGGGGGACACTGAAGCTTTCTTT
13	-	TRBV9	-	TRBJ1-1	CASSVGAGTEAFF	TGTGCCAGCAGCGTAGGAGCGGGCACTGAAGCTTTCTTT
14	-	TRBV6-5	-	TRBJ2-7	CASSSAGTPYEQYF	TGTGCCAGCAGTTCCGCTGGGACACCTTACGAGCAGTACTTC
15	-	TRBV4-3	-	TRBJ2-3	CASSQDRAYTDTQYF	TGCGCCAGCAGCCAAGACCGTGCCTACACAGATACGCAGTATTTT
15	TRBD2	TRBV13	-	TRBJ2-3	CASSLTGRETDTQYF	TGTGCCAGCAGCTTAACTGGGCGGGAGACAGATACGCAGTATTTT
13	-	TRBV19	-	TRBJ1-1	CASSTQGNTEAFF	TGTGCCAGTAGTACACAGGGAAACACTGAAGCTTTCTTT
13	TRBD1	TRBV14	-	TRBJ2-1	CASSVTGGDEQFF	TGTGCCAGCAGCGTAACAGGGGGCGATGAGCAGTTCTTC
15	-	TRBV5-8	-	TRBJ1-2	CASSQPGSLLYGYTF	TGTGCCAGCAGCCAACCGGGTTCGCTCCTCTATGGCTACACCTTC
17	TRBD1	TRBV11-2	once	TRBJ1-5	CASSLDHSGQGNQPQHF	TGTGCCAGCAGCTTAGATCACTCGGGACAGGGCAATCAGCCCCAGCATTTT
16	TRBD2	TRBV19	-	TRBJ2-6	CASSPSGGSGANVLTF	TGTGCCAGTAGTCCTAGCGGGGGCTCTGGGGCCAACGTCCTGACTTTC
15	-	TRBV7-2	-	TRBJ2-1	CASSPWTAGDDEQFF	TGTGCCAGCAGCCCGTGGACAGCTGGGGACGATGAGCAGTTCTTC
14	-	TRBV6-6	-	TRBJ1-4	CASSYFEGVEKLFF	TGTGCCAGCAGTTATTTCGAGGGAGTTGAAAAACTGTTTTTT
15	-	TRBV18	-	TRBJ2-4	CASSDMGLAKNIQYF	TGTGCCAGCTCAGACATGGGTCTAGCCAAAAACATTCAGTACTTC
16	-	TRBV4-3	-	TRBJ1-5	CASSQDLGEGNQPQHF	TGCGCCAGCAGCCAAGATCTTGGTGAGGGTAATCAGCCCCAGCATTTT
13	TRBD1	TRBV2	-	TRBJ2-5	CASNRDREETQYF	TGTGCCAGCAATCGGGACAGGGAAGAGACCCAGTACTTC
17	-	TRBV7-9	-	TRBJ1-4	CASSLRFRGGGNEKLFF	TGTGCCAGCAGCTTAAGGTTCAGGGGTGGAGGTAATGAAAAACTGTTTTTT
16	-	TRBV6-6	-	TRBJ1-5	CASSREPDSSNQPQHF	TGTGCCAGCAGCAGGGAGCCCGACAGTAGCAATCAGCCCCAGCATTTT
15	-	TRBV7-9	-	TRBJ1-4	CASSLRDTANEKLFF	TGTGCCAGCAGCCTCCGGGACACTGCTAATGAAAAACTGTTTTTT
15	TRBD1	TRBV6-5	-	TRBJ1-5	CASSYRTGPDKPQHF	TGTGCCAGCAGTTACCGGACAGGCCCAGATAAGCCCCAGCATTTT
14	TRBD1	TRBV18	once	TRBJ2-7	CASSPGTGGYEQYF	TGTGCCAGCTCGCCCGGGACAGGGGGCTACGAGCAGTACTTC
11	-	TRBV25-1	-	TRBJ1-6	CASSGNSPLHF	TGTGCCAGCAGTGGCAATTCACCCCTCCACTTT
14	-	TRBV11-3	-	TRBJ2-1	CASSLVVGLNEQFF	TGTGCCAGCAGCTTAGTAGTAGGGCTGAATGAGCAGTTCTTC
15	-	TRBV7-2	large	TRBJ2-2	CASSLGAAHTGELFF	TGTGCCAGCAGTTTAGGGGCCGCGCACACCGGGGAGCTGTTTTTT
16	-	TRBV6-6	-	TRBJ1-2	CASRHPTGREGYGYTF	TGTGCCAGCCGCCATCCAACAGGCAGAGAGGGCTATGGCTACACCTTC
15	-	TRBV7-2	few	TRBJ1-6	CASSSRGEVGSPLHF	TGTGCCAGCAGCTCCCGGGGGGAAGTGGGTTCACCCCTCCACTTT
17	TRBD2	TRBV7-9	once	TRBJ2-2	CASSQGLAGSNTGELFF	TGTGCCAGCAGCCAGGGACTAGCGGGATCGAACACCGGGGAGCTGTTTTTT
15	-	TRBV5-4	-	TRBJ2-1	CASSSKSRGSGEQFF	TGTGCCAGCAGCTCCAAGTCACGGGGCTCGGGGGAGCAGTTCTTC
15	-	TRBV5-6	-	TRBJ1-4	CASSLAPGSNEKLFF	TGTGCCAGCAGCTTGGCCCCAGGGAGTAATGAAAAACTGTTTTTT
15	-	TRBV5-6	-	TRBJ2-5	CASSLGLGLQETQYF	TGTGCCAGCAGCCTGGGACTGGGACTTCAAGAGACCCAGTACTTC
10	-	TRBV30	-	TRBJ1-1	CAWSLGQAFF	TGTGCCTGGAGCTTGGGGCAAGCTTTCTTT
14	-	TRBV5-1	few	TRBJ1-1	CASSSGESYTEAFF	TGCGCCAGCAGCTCCGGAGAGTCATACACTGAAGCTTTCTTT
13	-	TRBV6-6	-	TRBJ2-5	CASSRDGRETQYF	TGTGCCAGCAGTCGGGACGGCAGAGAGACCCAGTACTTC
17	-	TRBV21-1	-	TRBJ1-5	CASSKAGSMGEGQPQHF	TGTGCCAGCAGCAAAGCGGGGTCAATGGGGGAAGGCCAGCCCCAGCATTTT
15	-	TRBV7-2	-	TRBJ2-6	CASSRLGSGANVLTF	TGTGCCAGCAGCCGCCTTGGATCTGGGGCCAACGTCCTGACTTTC
14	-	TRBV11-1	-	TRBJ1-1	CASIPTGGNTEAFF	TGTGCCAGCATCCCGACGGGGGGGAACACTGAAGCTTTCTTT
15	-	TRBV19	-	TRBJ2-3	CASSTTSGETDTQYF	TGTGCCAGTAGTACGACTAGTGGAGAGACAGATACGCAGTATTTT
15	-	TRBV5-6	-	TRBJ2-1	CASSPGSNSYNEQFF	TGTGCCAGCAGCCCCGGGTCTAACTCGTACAATGAGCAGTTCTTC
13	-	TRBV6-1	-	TRBJ1-1	CASLRDTQPEAFF	TGTGCCAGCCTACGGGACACGCAACCTGAAGCTTTCTTT
13	-	TRBV13	-	TRBJ1-1	CASSPAGGTEAFF	TGTGCCAGCAGCCCCGCCGGGGGCACTGAAGCTTTCTTT
15	-	TRBV11-3	-	TRBJ2-7	CASSLGTGKIYEQYF	TGTGCCAGCAGCTTGGGAACAGGGAAAATCTACGAGCAGTACTTC
15	-	TRBV4-1	-	TRBJ2-7	CASSQGLVTPYEQYF	TGCGCCAGCAGCCAAGGGTTGGTCACTCCCTACGAGCAGTACTTC
15	TRBD2	TRBV15	-	TRBJ2-1	CATSTGLAGGHEQFF	TGTGCCACCAGCACCGGACTAGCGGGGGGCCATGAGCAGTTCTTC
15	TRBD1	TRBV7-9	-	TRBJ2-1	CASSLRQGKDNEQFF	TGTGCCAGCAGCCTCCGACAGGGCAAGGACAATGAGCAGTTCTTC